This T cell receptor beta chain was profiled in a study of blood T cell repertoires in COVID-19. The CDR3 is 16 amino acids. V lost 4 bases, J lost 0 bases, and 3 bases stayed unmatched. Looked up from germline, CDR1 is SGHAT and CDR2 is FQNNGV. This clone was counted between two and nine times. Repertoires were generated with immunoSEQ multiplex PCR, while TCRdb's copy carries only in-frame clones and drops some. This sample yields around 300,000 clones, of which around 86% are seen a single time; 2.6% belongs to the top ten. Sequencing input: PBMCs or T cells enriched from blood (not recorded which). This clonotype was sampled from a woman between 18 and 29 years old who had recovered from COVID-19. The chain is built from TRBV11-2 and TRBJ2-7; TRBD2 aligns across 13 bases. Here the CDR3 reads CASSWTSGRSSYEQYF. CDR3 DNA sequence: TGTGCCAGCAGCTGGACTAGCGGGAGAAGCTCCTACGAGCAGTACTTC.